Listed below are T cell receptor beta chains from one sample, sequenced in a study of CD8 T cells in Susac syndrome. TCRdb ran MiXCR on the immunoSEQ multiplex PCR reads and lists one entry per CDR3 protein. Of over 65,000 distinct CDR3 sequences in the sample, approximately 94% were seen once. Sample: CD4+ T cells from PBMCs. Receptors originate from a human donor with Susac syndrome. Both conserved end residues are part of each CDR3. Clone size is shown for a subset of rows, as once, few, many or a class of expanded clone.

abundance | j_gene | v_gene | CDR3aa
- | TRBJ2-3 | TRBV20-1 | CSARAPFLAGGTDTQYF
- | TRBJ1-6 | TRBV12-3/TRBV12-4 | CASSRNGGYNSPLHF
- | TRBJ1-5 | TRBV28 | CASSLDRWGRSNQPQHF
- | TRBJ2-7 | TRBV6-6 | CASIKQGSTYEQYF
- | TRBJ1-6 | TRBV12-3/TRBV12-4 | CASSFGGNRGSPLHF
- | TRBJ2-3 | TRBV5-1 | CASSRGLAGEDTQYF
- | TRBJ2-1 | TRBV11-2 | CASSYSRDSLYNEQFF
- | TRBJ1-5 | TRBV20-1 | CSAGQGGGPQPQHF
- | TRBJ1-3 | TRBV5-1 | CASSLGTDGNTIYF
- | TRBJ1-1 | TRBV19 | CASSGGQGRLNTEAFF
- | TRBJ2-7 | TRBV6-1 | CASRGTSGRSWTSSEQYF
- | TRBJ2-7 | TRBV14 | CASSQDLQATYEQYF
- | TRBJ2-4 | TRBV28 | CASRESDKNIQYF
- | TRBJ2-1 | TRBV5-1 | CASSLPGGGYNEQFF
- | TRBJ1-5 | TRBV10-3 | CAISQQGPNQPQHF
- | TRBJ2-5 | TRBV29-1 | CSGGGAGETQYF
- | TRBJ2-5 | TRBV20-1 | CSGTIQETQYF
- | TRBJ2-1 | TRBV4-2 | CASSQGLAGGYDNEQFF
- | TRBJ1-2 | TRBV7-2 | CASSFLGGQGGYTF
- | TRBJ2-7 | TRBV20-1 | CSATSGTASSYEQYF
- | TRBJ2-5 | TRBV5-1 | CASSWGQPQETQYF
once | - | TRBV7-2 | CASSLQSQSTDTQHF
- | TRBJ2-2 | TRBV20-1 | CSASSGLLTGELFF
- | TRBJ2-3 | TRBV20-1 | CSAPRDGSTDTQYF
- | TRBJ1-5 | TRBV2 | CASSPLGSGSWPQHF
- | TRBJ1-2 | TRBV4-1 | CASSQGQGMDYGYTF
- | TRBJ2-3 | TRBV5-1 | CASSLADPDTQYF
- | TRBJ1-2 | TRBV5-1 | CASSTGQGIYQANYGYTF
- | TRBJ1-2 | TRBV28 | CASSYGRLYGYTF
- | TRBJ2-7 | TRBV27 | CASKRDDPYEQYF
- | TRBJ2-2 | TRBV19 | CASAQGTVNTGELFF
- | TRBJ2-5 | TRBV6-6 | CASSPPSRQGLETQYF
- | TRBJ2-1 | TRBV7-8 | CASKGTAYNEQFF
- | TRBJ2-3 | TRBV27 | CASKVKRGVSADTQYF
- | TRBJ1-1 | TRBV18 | CASSPRDRGFNAEAFF
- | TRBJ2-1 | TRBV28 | CASSTTRGAGRGEQFF
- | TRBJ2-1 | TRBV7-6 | CASSLAGSEQFF
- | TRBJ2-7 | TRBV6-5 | CASSKDRGPLNEQYF
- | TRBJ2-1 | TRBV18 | CASSPSRGPNEQFF
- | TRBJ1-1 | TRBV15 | CATSREPGRVAFF
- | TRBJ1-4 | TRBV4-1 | CASSQLGLSNEKLFF
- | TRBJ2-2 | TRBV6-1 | CASRPPGQVNTGELFF